This is a list of T cell receptor beta chains from one sample in a study of T cell responses to AZD1222 COVID-19 vaccine. Assay: immunoSEQ multiplex PCR; the TCRdb copy retains only in-frame clones and omits some. The table includes just over 60,000 clones, 76% detected once. The sample consisted of peripheral blood, taken on day 0 of AZD1222 vaccination. The receptors originated from an adult in good health. The CDR3 runs from the conserved cysteine through the conserved F or W. D genes are given only for firm matches. Rows give clone size only sometimes, using once, few, many, or a class for an expanded clone.

V gene: TRBV9
J gene: TRBJ2-7
D gene: TRBD1
clone size: .
CDR3 protein: CASSVEGAGEQYF
CDR3 DNA: TGTGCCAGCAGCGTAGAGGGGGCTGGGGAGCAGTACTTC

V gene: TRBV28
J gene: TRBJ1-2
D gene: .
clone size: .
CDR3 protein: CASSSEGGVYGYTF
CDR3 DNA: TGTGCCAGCAGTTCCGAGGGGGGGGTCTATGGCTACACCTTC

V gene: TRBV6-2/TRBV6-3
J gene: TRBJ2-7
D gene: .
clone size: .
CDR3 protein: CASSSVWGTYEQYF
CDR3 DNA: TGTGCCAGCAGTTCGGTTTGGGGAACCTACGAGCAGTACTTC

V gene: TRBV7-2
J gene: TRBJ1-1
D gene: TRBD1
clone size: .
CDR3 protein: CASSLQGANTEAFF
CDR3 DNA: TGTGCCAGCAGTCTACAGGGGGCGAACACTGAAGCTTTCTTT

V gene: TRBV5-4
J gene: TRBJ1-1
D gene: TRBD1
clone size: .
CDR3 protein: CASKQGAAEAFF
CDR3 DNA: TGTGCCAGCAAACAGGGGGCGGCTGAAGCTTTCTTT

V gene: TRBV7-2
J gene: TRBJ2-3
D gene: TRBD1
clone size: .
CDR3 protein: CASTRTGGTDTQYF
CDR3 DNA: TGTGCCAGCACCCGGACAGGGGGCACAGATACGCAGTATTTT

V gene: TRBV16
J gene: TRBJ1-5
D gene: .
clone size: .
CDR3 protein: CASSQSMVQGGQPQHF
CDR3 DNA: TGTGCCAGCAGCCAATCGATGGTCCAGGGTGGTCAGCCCCAGCATTTT

V gene: TRBV7-2
J gene: TRBJ1-6
D gene: .
clone size: .
CDR3 protein: CASRDRAPGSPLHF
CDR3 DNA: TGTGCCAGCAGGGATAGGGCCCCCGGGTCACCCCTCCACTTT

V gene: TRBV5-1
J gene: TRBJ2-3
D gene: TRBD1
clone size: .
CDR3 protein: CASRRGQGATDTQYF
CDR3 DNA: TGCGCCAGCAGGCGGGGACAGGGGGCTACAGATACGCAGTATTTT

V gene: TRBV15
J gene: TRBJ1-2
D gene: .
clone size: .
CDR3 protein: CATSRDRTGLNPYGYTF
CDR3 DNA: TGTGCCACCAGCAGAGACCGTACAGGGTTGAACCCCTATGGCTACACCTTC

V gene: TRBV19
J gene: TRBJ1-6
D gene: TRBD1
clone size: .
CDR3 protein: CASSIPQRQGANNSPLHF
CDR3 DNA: TGTGCCAGTAGTATCCCCCAACGACAGGGGGCGAATAATTCACCCCTCCACTTT

V gene: TRBV6-4
J gene: TRBJ2-3
D gene: .
clone size: .
CDR3 protein: CASSASGTDTQYF
CDR3 DNA: TGTGCCAGCAGTGCTAGCGGCACAGATACGCAGTATTTT

V gene: TRBV4-3
J gene: TRBJ2-7
D gene: TRBD2
clone size: .
CDR3 protein: CASSHRGGGGYEQYF
CDR3 DNA: TGCGCCAGCAGCCATCGGGGGGGCGGCGGTTACGAGCAGTACTTC

V gene: TRBV5-4
J gene: TRBJ2-1
D gene: TRBD2
clone size: .
CDR3 protein: CASSSGGGGGAYNEQFF
CDR3 DNA: TGTGCCAGCAGCTCCGGTGGTGGCGGGGGTGCTTACAATGAGCAGTTCTTC

V gene: TRBV14
J gene: TRBJ2-2
D gene: TRBD2
clone size: .
CDR3 protein: CASSHHLAGGPGELFF
CDR3 DNA: TGTGCCAGCAGCCACCACCTAGCGGGGGGCCCCGGGGAGCTGTTTTTT

V gene: TRBV3-1/TRBV3-2
J gene: TRBJ1-1
D gene: .
clone size: .
CDR3 protein: CASSPRTALNTEAFF
CDR3 DNA: TGTGCCAGCAGCCCCAGGACAGCCCTGAACACTGAAGCTTTCTTT

V gene: TRBV3-1/TRBV3-2
J gene: TRBJ1-1
D gene: .
clone size: .
CDR3 protein: CASSQLRIRGTEAFF
CDR3 DNA: TGTGCCAGCAGCCAATTACGGATACGGGGCACTGAAGCTTTCTTT

V gene: TRBV7-2
J gene: TRBJ1-5
D gene: .
clone size: .
CDR3 protein: CASTASRDRTPQPQHF
CDR3 DNA: TGTGCCAGCACCGCAAGCCGAGACAGAACTCCTCAGCCCCAGCATTTT

V gene: TRBV4-1
J gene: TRBJ2-2
D gene: .
clone size: .
CDR3 protein: CASSQEGFGYANTGELFF
CDR3 DNA: TGCGCCAGCAGCCAAGAAGGTTTCGGATACGCGAACACCGGGGAGCTGTTTTTT

V gene: TRBV7-8
J gene: TRBJ1-1
D gene: TRBD1
clone size: once
CDR3 protein: CASSLNAGGIEAFF
CDR3 DNA: TGTGCCAGCAGCTTAAACGCAGGGGGCATTGAAGCTTTCTTT

V gene: TRBV6-1
J gene: TRBJ2-3
D gene: .
clone size: .
CDR3 protein: CASSESRGSTDTQYF
CDR3 DNA: TGTGCCAGCAGTGAAAGCCGGGGGAGCACAGATACGCAGTATTTT

V gene: TRBV7-2
J gene: TRBJ2-3
D gene: TRBD2
clone size: .
CDR3 protein: CASSLEASGGASSDTQYF
CDR3 DNA: TGTGCCAGCAGCTTAGAGGCTAGCGGGGGGGCTTCATCAGATACGCAGTATTTT

V gene: TRBV5-1
J gene: TRBJ2-1
D gene: TRBD1
clone size: .
CDR3 protein: CASSPPGTGGYNEQFF
CDR3 DNA: TGCGCCAGCAGTCCACCCGGGACAGGGGGCTACAATGAGCAGTTCTTC

V gene: TRBV7-2
J gene: TRBJ2-1
D gene: TRBD2
clone size: .
CDR3 protein: CASSLVSGGAKNEQFF
CDR3 DNA: TGTGCCAGCAGCTTAGTTAGCGGGGGGGCGAAGAATGAGCAGTTCTTC

V gene: TRBV27
J gene: TRBJ1-1
D gene: .
clone size: few
CDR3 protein: CASSFGRATEAFF
CDR3 DNA: TGTGCCAGCAGTTTCGGTAGGGCCACTGAAGCTTTCTTT

V gene: TRBV5-1
J gene: TRBJ2-5
D gene: TRBD1
clone size: once
CDR3 protein: CASSSTGGWETQYF
CDR3 DNA: TGCGCCAGCAGCTCAACAGGGGGCTGGGAGACCCAGTACTTC

V gene: TRBV5-1
J gene: TRBJ2-7
D gene: .
clone size: once
CDR3 protein: CASSFDGYEQYF
CDR3 DNA: TGCGCCAGCAGCTTTGACGGCTACGAGCAGTACTTC

V gene: TRBV7-9
J gene: TRBJ1-5
D gene: TRBD1
clone size: .
CDR3 protein: CASSYTGGPQPQHF
CDR3 DNA: TGTGCCAGCAGCTACACAGGGGGACCTCAGCCCCAGCATTTT

V gene: TRBV5-5
J gene: TRBJ1-4
D gene: .
clone size: .
CDR3 protein: CASSLAWTQNEKLFF
CDR3 DNA: TGTGCCAGCAGCTTGGCTTGGACACAGAATGAAAAACTGTTTTTT

V gene: TRBV29-1
J gene: TRBJ1-1
D gene: TRBD1
clone size: .
CDR3 protein: CSVHHQGARRTEAFF
CDR3 DNA: TGCAGCGTCCACCACCAGGGGGCGCGTCGCACTGAAGCTTTCTTT

V gene: TRBV6-2/TRBV6-3
J gene: TRBJ2-7
D gene: .
clone size: .
CDR3 protein: CASSTRRLSSYEQYF
CDR3 DNA: TGTGCCAGCAGTACTAGACGGCTGAGCTCCTACGAGCAGTACTTC

V gene: TRBV6-5
J gene: TRBJ2-3
D gene: TRBD1
clone size: .
CDR3 protein: CASRRQGASTDTQYF
CDR3 DNA: TGTGCCAGCAGGAGACAGGGAGCTAGCACAGATACGCAGTATTTT

V gene: TRBV24-1
J gene: TRBJ2-5
D gene: .
clone size: many
CDR3 protein: CATSGGTSGETQYF
CDR3 DNA: TGTGCCACCAGTGGTGGAACGTCGGGAGAGACCCAGTACTTC

V gene: TRBV28
J gene: TRBJ1-3
D gene: .
clone size: once
CDR3 protein: CASSRRGGRAGNTIYF
CDR3 DNA: TGTGCCAGCAGCCGCCGGGGGGGTAGAGCTGGAAACACCATATATTTT

V gene: TRBV12-3/TRBV12-4
J gene: TRBJ2-1
D gene: TRBD1
clone size: .
CDR3 protein: CASNGQGPYEQFF
CDR3 DNA: TGTGCCAGCAATGGACAGGGCCCTTATGAGCAGTTCTTC

V gene: TRBV5-1
J gene: TRBJ2-4
D gene: .
clone size: .
CDR3 protein: CASNSVAGTPNIQYF
CDR3 DNA: TGCGCCAGCAATTCGGTCGCGGGAACGCCAAACATTCAGTACTTC

V gene: TRBV2
J gene: TRBJ1-5
D gene: TRBD1
clone size: .
CDR3 protein: CASSGTSTGSNQPQHF
CDR3 DNA: TGTGCCAGCAGCGGAACTTCGACAGGGTCCAATCAGCCCCAGCATTTT

V gene: TRBV25-1
J gene: TRBJ2-7
D gene: .
clone size: .
CDR3 protein: CASSEPLQAYEQYF
CDR3 DNA: TGTGCCAGCAGTGAACCATTACAGGCCTACGAGCAGTACTTC

V gene: TRBV9
J gene: TRBJ2-7
D gene: TRBD1
clone size: .
CDR3 protein: CASSIGTGGSYEQYF
CDR3 DNA: TGTGCCAGCAGCATCGGGACAGGGGGCTCCTACGAGCAGTACTTC

V gene: TRBV18
J gene: TRBJ2-2
D gene: TRBD1
clone size: .
CDR3 protein: CASSPRQGMNTGELFF
CDR3 DNA: TGTGCCAGCTCACCCCGACAGGGGATGAACACCGGGGAGCTGTTTTTT

V gene: TRBV27
J gene: TRBJ1-6
D gene: TRBD1
clone size: .
CDR3 protein: CASSPGQGSSPLHF
CDR3 DNA: TGTGCCAGCAGTCCGGGACAGGGGAGTTCACCCCTCCACTTT

V gene: TRBV5-1
J gene: TRBJ2-5
D gene: TRBD2
clone size: few
CDR3 protein: CASSLAGGQETQYF
CDR3 DNA: TGCGCCAGCAGCTTGGCGGGGGGCCAAGAGACCCAGTACTTC

V gene: TRBV6-2/TRBV6-3
J gene: TRBJ2-6
D gene: .
clone size: .
CDR3 protein: CASSWFSGANVLTF
CDR3 DNA: TGTGCCAGCAGTTGGTTCTCTGGGGCCAACGTCCTGACTTTC

V gene: TRBV30
J gene: TRBJ2-1
D gene: TRBD2
clone size: once
CDR3 protein: CAWSVLAGGPNEQFF
CDR3 DNA: TGTGCCTGGAGTGTACTAGCGGGGGGGCCCAATGAGCAGTTCTTC

V gene: TRBV3-1/TRBV3-2
J gene: TRBJ2-3
D gene: .
clone size: once
CDR3 protein: CASSLPHADTQYF
CDR3 DNA: TGTGCCAGCAGCCTCCCGCATGCAGATACGCAGTATTTT

V gene: TRBV6-5
J gene: TRBJ1-2
D gene: .
clone size: .
CDR3 protein: CASSPRDYGYTF
CDR3 DNA: TGTGCCAGCAGTCCCCGGGACTATGGCTACACCTTC

V gene: TRBV2
J gene: TRBJ1-5
D gene: .
clone size: .
CDR3 protein: CASREGNQPQHF
CDR3 DNA: TGTGCCAGCAGGGAAGGCAATCAGCCCCAGCATTTT

V gene: TRBV2
J gene: TRBJ2-3
D gene: TRBD2
clone size: .
CDR3 protein: CASSFRDYGANTQYF
CDR3 DNA: TGTGCCAGCAGTTTTCGGGACTATGGGGCGAATACGCAGTATTTT

V gene: TRBV7-2
J gene: TRBJ2-5
D gene: .
clone size: few
CDR3 protein: CASSFQSQETQYF
CDR3 DNA: TGTGCCAGCAGCTTTCAGTCCCAAGAGACCCAGTACTTC

V gene: TRBV2
J gene: TRBJ2-7
D gene: TRBD1
clone size: .
CDR3 protein: CASSDSPGTGGAYEQYF
CDR3 DNA: TGTGCCAGCAGTGACTCTCCCGGGACAGGGGGAGCCTACGAGCAGTACTTC

V gene: TRBV28
J gene: TRBJ2-6
D gene: .
clone size: .
CDR3 protein: CASSLGRSGANVLTF
CDR3 DNA: TGTGCCAGCAGTTTAGGCCGGTCTGGGGCCAACGTCCTGACTTTC

V gene: TRBV6-2/TRBV6-3
J gene: TRBJ1-1
D gene: .
clone size: once
CDR3 protein: CASSSAGEGGGEAFF
CDR3 DNA: TGTGCCAGCAGTTCGGCAGGGGAGGGAGGTGGTGAAGCTTTCTTT

V gene: TRBV28
J gene: TRBJ2-7
D gene: TRBD1
clone size: .
CDR3 protein: CASSFSGTGYYEQYF
CDR3 DNA: TGTGCCAGCAGTTTTTCCGGGACAGGGTACTACGAGCAGTACTTC

V gene: TRBV9
J gene: TRBJ1-6
D gene: .
clone size: .
CDR3 protein: CASSPEGRLRSPLHF
CDR3 DNA: TGTGCCAGCAGCCCAGAGGGGAGGTTGCGTTCACCCCTCCACTTT